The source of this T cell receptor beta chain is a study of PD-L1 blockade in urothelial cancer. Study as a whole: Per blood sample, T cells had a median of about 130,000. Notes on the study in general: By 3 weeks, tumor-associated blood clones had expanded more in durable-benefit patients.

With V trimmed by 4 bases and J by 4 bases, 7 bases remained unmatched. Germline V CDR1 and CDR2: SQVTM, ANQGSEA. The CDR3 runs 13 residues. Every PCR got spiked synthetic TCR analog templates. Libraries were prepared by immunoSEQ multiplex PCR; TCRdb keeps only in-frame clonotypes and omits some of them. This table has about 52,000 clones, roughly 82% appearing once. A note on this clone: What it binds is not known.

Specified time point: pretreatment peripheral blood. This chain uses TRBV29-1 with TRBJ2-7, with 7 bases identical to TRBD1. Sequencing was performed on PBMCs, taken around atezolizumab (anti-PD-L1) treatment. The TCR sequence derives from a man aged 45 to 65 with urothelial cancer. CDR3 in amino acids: CSVALGGGYEQYF. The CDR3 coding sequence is TGCAGCGTTGCCCTAGGGGGCGGGTACGAGCAGTACTTC.